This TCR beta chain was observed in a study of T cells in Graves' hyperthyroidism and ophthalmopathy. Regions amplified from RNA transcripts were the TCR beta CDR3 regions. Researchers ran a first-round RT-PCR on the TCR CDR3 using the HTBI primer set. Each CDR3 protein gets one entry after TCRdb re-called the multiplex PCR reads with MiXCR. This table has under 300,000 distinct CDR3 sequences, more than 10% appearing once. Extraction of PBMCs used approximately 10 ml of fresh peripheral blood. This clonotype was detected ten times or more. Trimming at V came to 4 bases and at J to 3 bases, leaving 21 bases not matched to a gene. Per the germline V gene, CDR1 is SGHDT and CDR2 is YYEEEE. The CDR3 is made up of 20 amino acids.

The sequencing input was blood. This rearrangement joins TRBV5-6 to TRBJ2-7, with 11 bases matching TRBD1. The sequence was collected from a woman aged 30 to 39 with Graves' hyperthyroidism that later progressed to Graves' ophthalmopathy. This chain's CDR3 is CASSPLITGQGVEALYEQYF. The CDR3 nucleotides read TGTGCCAGCAGCCCGCTTATAACGGGACAGGGGGTAGAAGCCCTCTACGAGCAGTACTTC.